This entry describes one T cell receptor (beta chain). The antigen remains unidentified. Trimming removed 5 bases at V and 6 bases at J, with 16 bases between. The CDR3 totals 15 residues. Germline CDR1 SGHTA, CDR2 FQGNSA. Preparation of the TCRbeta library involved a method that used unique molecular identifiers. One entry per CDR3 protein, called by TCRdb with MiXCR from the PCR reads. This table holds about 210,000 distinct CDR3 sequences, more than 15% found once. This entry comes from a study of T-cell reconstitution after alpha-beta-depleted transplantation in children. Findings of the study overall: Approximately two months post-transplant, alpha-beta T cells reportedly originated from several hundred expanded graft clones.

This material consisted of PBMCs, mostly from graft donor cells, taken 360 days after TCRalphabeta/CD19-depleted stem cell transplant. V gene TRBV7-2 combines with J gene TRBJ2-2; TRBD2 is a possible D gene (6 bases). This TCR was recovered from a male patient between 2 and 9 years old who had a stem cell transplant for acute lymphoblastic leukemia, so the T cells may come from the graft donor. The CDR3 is CASSDGTAGPGELFF. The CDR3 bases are TGTGCCAGCAGCGATGGGACGGCGGGACCCGGGGAGCTGTTTTTT.